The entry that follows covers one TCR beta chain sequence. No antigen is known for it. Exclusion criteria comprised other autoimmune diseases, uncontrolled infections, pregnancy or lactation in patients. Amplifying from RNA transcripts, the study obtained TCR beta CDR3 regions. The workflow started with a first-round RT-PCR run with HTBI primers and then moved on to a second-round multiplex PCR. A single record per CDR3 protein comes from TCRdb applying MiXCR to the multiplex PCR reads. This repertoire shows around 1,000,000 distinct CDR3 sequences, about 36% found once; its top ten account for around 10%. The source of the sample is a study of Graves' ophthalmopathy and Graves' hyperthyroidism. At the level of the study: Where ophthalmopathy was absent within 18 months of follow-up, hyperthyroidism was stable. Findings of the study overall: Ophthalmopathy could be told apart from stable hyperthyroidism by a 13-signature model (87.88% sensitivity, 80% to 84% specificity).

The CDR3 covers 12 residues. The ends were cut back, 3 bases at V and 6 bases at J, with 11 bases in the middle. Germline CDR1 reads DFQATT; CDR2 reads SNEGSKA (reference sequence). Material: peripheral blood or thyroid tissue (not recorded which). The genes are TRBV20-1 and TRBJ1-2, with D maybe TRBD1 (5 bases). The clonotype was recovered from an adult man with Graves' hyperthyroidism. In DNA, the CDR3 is TGCAGTGCTAGTAGGTCGGGGGATGGCTACACCTTC. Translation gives CSASRSGDGYTF.